Reported below is one TCR beta chain. This sample stems from a study of T cells in Graves' hyperthyroidism and ophthalmopathy. TCR beta CDR3 regions were amplified from RNA. HTBI primers were the set used in a first-round RT-PCR of the TCR CDR3. TCRdb reanalysed the multiplex PCR reads using MiXCR and keeps one entry per CDR3 protein. This sample has about 720,000 distinct CDR3 sequences; around 19% occur once, and the top ten carry around 15%. The CDR3 is 13 residues long. Germline CDR1 is LNHDA and CDR2 is SQIVND (reference sequence). V lost 6 bases to trimming and J lost 4 bases, with 9 bases between them. PBMCs were sourced from over 8.5 ml fresh peripheral blood.

This receptor was taken from a woman aged 45-59 years with Graves' hyperthyroidism that later progressed to Graves' ophthalmopathy. Sequencing used blood. The chain links TRBV19 to TRBJ2-2; D not certain. The CDR3 nucleotides read TGTGCCAGTAGCGTCCAATCCACCGGGGAGCTGTTTTTT. Its translation: CASSVQSTGELFF.